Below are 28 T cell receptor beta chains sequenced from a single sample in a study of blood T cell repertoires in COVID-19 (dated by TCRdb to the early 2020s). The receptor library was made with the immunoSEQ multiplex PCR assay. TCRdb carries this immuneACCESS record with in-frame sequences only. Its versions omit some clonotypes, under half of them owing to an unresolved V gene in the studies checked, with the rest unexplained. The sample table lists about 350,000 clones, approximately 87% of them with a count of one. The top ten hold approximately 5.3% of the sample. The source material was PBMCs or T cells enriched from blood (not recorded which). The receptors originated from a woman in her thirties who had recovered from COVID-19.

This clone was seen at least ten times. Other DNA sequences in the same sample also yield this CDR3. The CDR3: CSASLDSYEQYF. The CDR3 DNA reads TGCAGTGCTAGTTTGGACAGCTACGAGCAGTACTTC. V gene TRBV20-1 combines with J gene TRBJ2-7, with a tentative D call TRBD1 (6 bases). The CDR3 spans 12 residues. Germline CDR1 reads DFQATT; CDR2 reads SNEGSKA (reference sequence). Between the trimmed V and J ends, which lost 3 bases and 3 bases, there was a span of 9 bases.

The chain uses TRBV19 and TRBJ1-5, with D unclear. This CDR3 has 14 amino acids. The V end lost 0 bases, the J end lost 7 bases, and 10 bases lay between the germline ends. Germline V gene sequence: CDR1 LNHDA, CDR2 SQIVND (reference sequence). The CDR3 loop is CASSIDFEEQPQHF. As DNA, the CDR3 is TGTGCCAGTAGTATAGATTTCGAGGAACAGCCCCAGCATTTT.

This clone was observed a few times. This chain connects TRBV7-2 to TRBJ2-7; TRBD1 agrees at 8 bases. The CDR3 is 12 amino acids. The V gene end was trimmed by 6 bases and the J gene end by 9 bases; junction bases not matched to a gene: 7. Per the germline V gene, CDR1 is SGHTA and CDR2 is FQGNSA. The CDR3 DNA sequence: TGTGCCAGCAGTCTGACAGGGGAGAGGCAGTACTTC. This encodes CASSLTGERQYF.

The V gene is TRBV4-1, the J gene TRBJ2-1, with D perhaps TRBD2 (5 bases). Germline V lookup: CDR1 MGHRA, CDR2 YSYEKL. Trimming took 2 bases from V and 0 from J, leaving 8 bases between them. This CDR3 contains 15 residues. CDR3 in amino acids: CASSQIGSSYNEQFF. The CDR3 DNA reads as TGCGCCAGCAGCCAAATTGGGAGCTCCTACAATGAGCAGTTCTTC.

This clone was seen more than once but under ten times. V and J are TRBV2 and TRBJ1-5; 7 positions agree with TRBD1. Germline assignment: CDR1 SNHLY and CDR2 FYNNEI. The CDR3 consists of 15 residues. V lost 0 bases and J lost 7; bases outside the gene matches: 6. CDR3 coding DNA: TGTGCCAGCAGTGAAGCACAGGGGTTACTGCAGCCCCAGCATTTT. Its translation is CASSEAQGLLQPQHF.

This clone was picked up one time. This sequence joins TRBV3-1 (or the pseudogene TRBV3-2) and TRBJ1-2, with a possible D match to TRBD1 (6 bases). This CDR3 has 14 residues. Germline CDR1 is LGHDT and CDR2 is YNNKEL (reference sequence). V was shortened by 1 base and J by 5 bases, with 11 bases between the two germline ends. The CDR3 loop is CASSQGGTPYGYTF. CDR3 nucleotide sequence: TGTGCCAGCAGCCAAGGGGGGACACCATATGGCTACACCTTC.

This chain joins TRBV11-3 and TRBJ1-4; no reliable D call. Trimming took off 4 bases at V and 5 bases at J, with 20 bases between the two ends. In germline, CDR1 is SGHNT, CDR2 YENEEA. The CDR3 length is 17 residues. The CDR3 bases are TGTGCCAGCAGCTCGGTTACCATCAGGCACTTGAATGAAAAACTGTTTTTT. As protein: CASSSVTIRHLNEKLFF. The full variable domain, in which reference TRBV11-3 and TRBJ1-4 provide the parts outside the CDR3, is EAGVVQSPRYKIIEKKQPVAFWCNPISGHNTLYWYLQNLGQGPELLIRYENEEAVDDSQLPKDRFSAERLKGVDSTLKIQPAELGDSAVYLCASSSVTIRHLNEKLFFGSGTQLSVL.

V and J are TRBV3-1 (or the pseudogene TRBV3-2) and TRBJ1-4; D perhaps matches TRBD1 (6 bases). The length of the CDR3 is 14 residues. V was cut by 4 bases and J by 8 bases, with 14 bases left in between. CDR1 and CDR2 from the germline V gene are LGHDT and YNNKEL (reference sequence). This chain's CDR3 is CASSLRGGEEKLFF. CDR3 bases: TGTGCCAGCAGCCTCAGGGGCGGAGAGGAAAAACTGTTTTTT.

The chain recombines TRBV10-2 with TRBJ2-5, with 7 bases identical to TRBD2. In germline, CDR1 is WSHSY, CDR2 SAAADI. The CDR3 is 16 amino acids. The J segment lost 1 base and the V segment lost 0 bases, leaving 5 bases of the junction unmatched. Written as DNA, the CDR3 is TGCGCCAGCAGTGAGTCGAGGGGCGGGGGCCAAGAGACCCAGTACTTC. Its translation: CASSESRGGGQETQYF.

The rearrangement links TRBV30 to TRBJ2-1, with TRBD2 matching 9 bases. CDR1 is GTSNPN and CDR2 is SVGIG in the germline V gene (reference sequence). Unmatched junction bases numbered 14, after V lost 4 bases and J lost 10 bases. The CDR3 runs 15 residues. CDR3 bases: TGTGCCTGGACAAGGCTAGCGGGGTTCGGGAAGGAGCAGTTCTTC. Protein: CAWTRLAGFGKEQFF.

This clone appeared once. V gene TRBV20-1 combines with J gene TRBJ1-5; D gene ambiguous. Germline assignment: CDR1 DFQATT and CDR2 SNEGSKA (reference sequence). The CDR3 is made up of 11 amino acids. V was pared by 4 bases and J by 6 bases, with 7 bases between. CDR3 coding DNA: TGCAGTGCTACCCGCGGTCAGCCCCAGCATTTT. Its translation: CSATRGQPQHF.

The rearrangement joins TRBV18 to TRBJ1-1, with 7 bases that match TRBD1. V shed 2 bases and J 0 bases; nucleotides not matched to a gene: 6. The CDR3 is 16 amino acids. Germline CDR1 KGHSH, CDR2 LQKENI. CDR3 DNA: TGTGCCAGCTCACCAAGGGCAGGGGGGATGAACACTGAAGCTTTCTTT. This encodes CASSPRAGGMNTEAFF. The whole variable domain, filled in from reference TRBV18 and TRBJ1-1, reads NAGVMQNPRHLVRRRGQEARLRCSPMKGHSHVYWYRQLPEEGLKFMVYLQKENIIDESGMPKERFSAEFPKEGPSILRIQQVVRGDSAAYFCASSPRAGGMNTEAFFGQGTRLTVV.

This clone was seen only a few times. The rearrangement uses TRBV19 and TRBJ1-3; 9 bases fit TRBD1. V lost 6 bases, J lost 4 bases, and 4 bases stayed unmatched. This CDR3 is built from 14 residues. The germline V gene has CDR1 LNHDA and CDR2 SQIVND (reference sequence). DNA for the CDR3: TGTGCCAGTAGAGGGACAGGGAGAGGAAACACCATATATTTT. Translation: CASRGTGRGNTIYF.

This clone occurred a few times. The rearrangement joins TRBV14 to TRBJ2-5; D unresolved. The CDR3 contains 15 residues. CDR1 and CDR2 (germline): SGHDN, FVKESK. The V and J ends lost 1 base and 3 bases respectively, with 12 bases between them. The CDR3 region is CASSQATPAEETQYF. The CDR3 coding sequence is TGTGCCAGCAGCCAAGCGACTCCCGCCGAAGAGACCCAGTACTTC.

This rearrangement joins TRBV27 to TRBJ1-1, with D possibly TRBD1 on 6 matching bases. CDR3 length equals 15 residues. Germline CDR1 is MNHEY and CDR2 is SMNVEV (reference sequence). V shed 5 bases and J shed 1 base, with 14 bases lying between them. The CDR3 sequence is CASSRSRGRNTEAFF. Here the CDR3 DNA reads TGTGCCAGCAGTCGATCGAGGGGGAGGAACACTGAAGCTTTCTTT.

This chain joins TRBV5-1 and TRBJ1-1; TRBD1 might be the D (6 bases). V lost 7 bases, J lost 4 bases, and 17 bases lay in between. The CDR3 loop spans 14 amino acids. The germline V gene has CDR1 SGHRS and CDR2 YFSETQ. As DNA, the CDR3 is TGCGCCAGCGAAGTCAGTGGGGGCGGCACTGAAGCTTTCTTT. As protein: CASEVSGGGTEAFF.

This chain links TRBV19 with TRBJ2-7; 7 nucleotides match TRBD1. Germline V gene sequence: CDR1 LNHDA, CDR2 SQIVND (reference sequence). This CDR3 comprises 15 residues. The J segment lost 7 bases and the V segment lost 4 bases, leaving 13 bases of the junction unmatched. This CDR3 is CASSKPRQGSTEQYF. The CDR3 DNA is TGTGCCAGTAGTAAACCTAGACAGGGCTCTACTGAGCAGTACTTC.

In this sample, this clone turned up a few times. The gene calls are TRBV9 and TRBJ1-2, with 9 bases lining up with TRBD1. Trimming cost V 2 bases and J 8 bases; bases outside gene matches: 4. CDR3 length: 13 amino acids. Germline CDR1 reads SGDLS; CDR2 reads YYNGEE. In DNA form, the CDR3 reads TGTGCCAGCAGCGTTCGGGACAGGGACGGCTACACCTTC. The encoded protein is CASSVRDRDGYTF.

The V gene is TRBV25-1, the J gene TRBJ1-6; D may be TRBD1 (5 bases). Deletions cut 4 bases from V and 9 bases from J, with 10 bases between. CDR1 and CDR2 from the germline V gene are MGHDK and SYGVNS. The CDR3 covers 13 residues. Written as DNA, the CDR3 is TGTGCCAGCAGTGTGGGGGGAGCTTCACCCCTCCACTTT. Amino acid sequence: CASSVGGASPLHF.

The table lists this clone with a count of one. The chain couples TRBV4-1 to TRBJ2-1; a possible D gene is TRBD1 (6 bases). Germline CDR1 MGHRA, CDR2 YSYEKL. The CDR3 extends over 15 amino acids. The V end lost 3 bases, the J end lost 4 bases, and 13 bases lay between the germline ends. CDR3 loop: CASSQWAGAYNEQFF. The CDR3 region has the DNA TGCGCCAGCAGCCAGTGGGCAGGGGCATACAATGAGCAGTTCTTC.

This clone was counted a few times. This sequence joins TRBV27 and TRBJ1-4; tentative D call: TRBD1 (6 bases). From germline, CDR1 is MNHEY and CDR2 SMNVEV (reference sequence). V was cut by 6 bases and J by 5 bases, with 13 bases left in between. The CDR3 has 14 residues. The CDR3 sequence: CASRMTGRNEKLFF. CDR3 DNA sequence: TGTGCCAGCAGAATGACAGGACGAAATGAAAAACTGTTTTTT.

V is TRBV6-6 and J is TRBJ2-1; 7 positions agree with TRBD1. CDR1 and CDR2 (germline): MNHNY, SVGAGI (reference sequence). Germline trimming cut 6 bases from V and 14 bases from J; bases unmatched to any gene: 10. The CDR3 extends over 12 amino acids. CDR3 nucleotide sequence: TGTGCCAGCAGCCCAACAGGGGAAGGCGAGTTCTTC. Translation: CASSPTGEGEFF.

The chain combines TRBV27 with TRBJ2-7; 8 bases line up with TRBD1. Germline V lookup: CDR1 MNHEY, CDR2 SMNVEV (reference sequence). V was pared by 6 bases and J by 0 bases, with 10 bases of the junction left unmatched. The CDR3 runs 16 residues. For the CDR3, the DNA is TGTGCCAGCAGCTCAAGGGGGACAGGTAACTCCTACGAGCAGTACTTC. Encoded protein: CASSSRGTGNSYEQYF.

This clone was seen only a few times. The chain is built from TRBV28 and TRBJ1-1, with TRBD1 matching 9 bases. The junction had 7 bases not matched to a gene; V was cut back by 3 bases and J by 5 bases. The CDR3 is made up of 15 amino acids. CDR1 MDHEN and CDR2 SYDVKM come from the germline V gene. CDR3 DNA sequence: TGTGCCAGCAGTTTTCTCCTGACAGGGGGGACTGAAGCTTTCTTT. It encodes CASSFLLTGGTEAFF.

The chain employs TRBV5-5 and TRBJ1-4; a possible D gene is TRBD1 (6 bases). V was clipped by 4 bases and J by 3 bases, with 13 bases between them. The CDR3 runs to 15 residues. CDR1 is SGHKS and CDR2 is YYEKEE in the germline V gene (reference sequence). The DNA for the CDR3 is TGTGCCAGCAGCCAGGGGCGCTCCCCTAATGAAAAACTGTTTTTT. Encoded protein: CASSQGRSPNEKLFF. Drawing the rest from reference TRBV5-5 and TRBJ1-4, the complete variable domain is DAGVTQSPTHLIKTRGQQVTLRCSPISGHKSVSWYQQVLGQGPQFIFQYYEKEERGRGNFPDRFSARQFPNYSSELNVNALLLGDSALYLCASSQGRSPNEKLFFGSGTQLSVL.

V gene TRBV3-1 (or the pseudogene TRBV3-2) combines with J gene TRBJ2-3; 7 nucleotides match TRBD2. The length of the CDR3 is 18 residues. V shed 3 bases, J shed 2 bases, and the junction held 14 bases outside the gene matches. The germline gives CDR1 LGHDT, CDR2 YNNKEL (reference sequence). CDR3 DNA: TGTGCCAGCAGCCACCATCCCCTAGGCGGGGGTGTCACAGATACGCAGTATTTT. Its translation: CASSHHPLGGGVTDTQYF.

The CDR3 reads CASSRSGLAGGTDTQYF. Written as DNA, the CDR3 is TGTGCCAGCAGCCGCTCGGGACTAGCGGGGGGCACAGATACGCAGTATTTT. The chain couples TRBV27 to TRBJ2-3; 14 nucleotides agree with TRBD2. V lost 6 bases, J lost 1 base, and 6 bases stayed unmatched. The germline V gene encodes CDR1 MNHEY and CDR2 SMNVEV (reference sequence). This CDR3 is 17 amino acids long.

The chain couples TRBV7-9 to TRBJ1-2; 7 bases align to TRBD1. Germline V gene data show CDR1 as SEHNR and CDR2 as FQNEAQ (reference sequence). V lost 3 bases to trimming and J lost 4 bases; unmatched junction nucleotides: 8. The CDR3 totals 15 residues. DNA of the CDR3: TGTGCCAGCAGCTTCGGACAGGCTGAAACCTATGGCTACACCTTC. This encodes CASSFGQAETYGYTF.